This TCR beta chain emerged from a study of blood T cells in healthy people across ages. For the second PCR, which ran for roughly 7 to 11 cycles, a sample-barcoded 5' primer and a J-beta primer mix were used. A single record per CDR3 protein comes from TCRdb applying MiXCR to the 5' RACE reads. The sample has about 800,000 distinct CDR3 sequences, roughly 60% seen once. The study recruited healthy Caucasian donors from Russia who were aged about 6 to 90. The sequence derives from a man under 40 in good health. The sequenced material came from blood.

CDR3: CASSQDLFGINEQFF. The CDR3 nucleotides are TGTGCCAGCAGCCAAGATCTGTTTGGTATAAATGAGCAGTTCTTC. V and J are TRBV4-2 and TRBJ2-1, with unresolved D. CDR1 is LGHNA and CDR2 is YNFKEQ in the germline V gene. Trimming left V 0 bases short and J 7 bases short, with 13 bases between. This CDR3 region has 15 residues.